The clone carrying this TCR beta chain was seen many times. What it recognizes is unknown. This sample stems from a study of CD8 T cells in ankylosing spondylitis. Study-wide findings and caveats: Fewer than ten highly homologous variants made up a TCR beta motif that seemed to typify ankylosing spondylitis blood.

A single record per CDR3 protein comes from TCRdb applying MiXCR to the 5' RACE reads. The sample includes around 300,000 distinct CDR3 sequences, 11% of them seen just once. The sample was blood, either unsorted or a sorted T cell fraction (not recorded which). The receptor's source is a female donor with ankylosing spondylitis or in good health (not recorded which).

CDR3 region: CASSQDLGDFDTYEQYF. CDR3 DNA: TGCGCCAGCAGCCAAGATCTCGGGGATTTCGACACCTACGAGCAGTACTTC. The rearrangement uses TRBV4-1 and TRBJ2-7, with TRBD2 as a possible D gene (5 bases). V was clipped by 0 bases and J by 2 bases, with 17 bases between them. The CDR3 totals 17 residues. Germline CDR1 is MGHRA and CDR2 is YSYEKL.